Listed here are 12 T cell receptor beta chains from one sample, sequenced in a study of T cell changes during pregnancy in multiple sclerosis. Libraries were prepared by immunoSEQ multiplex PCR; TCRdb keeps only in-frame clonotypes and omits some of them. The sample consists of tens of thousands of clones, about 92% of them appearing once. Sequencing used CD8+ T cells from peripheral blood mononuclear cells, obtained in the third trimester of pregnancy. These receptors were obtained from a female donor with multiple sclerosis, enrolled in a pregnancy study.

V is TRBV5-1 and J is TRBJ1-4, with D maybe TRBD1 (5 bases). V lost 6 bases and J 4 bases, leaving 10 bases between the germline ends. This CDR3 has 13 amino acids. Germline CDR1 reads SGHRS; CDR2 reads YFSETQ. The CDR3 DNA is TGCGCCAGCACGACAGAACTTAATGAAAAACTGTTTTTT. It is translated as CASTTELNEKLFF.

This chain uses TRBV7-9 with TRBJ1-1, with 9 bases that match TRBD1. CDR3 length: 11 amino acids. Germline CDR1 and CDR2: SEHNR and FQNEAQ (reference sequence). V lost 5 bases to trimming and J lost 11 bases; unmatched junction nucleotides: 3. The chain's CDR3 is CASSQDRGAFF. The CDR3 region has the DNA TGTGCCAGCAGCCAAGACAGGGGGGCTTTCTTT.

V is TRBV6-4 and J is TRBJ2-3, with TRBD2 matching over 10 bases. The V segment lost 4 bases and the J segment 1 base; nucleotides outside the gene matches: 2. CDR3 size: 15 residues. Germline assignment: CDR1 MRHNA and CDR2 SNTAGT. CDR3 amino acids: CASSGGTSGTDTQYF. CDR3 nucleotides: TGTGCCAGCAGTGGAGGGACTAGCGGCACAGATACGCAGTATTTT.

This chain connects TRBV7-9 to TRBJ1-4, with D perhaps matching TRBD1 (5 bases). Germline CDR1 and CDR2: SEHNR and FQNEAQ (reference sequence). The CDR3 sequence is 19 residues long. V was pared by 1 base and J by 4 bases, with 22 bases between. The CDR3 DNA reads TGTGCCAGCAGCTTAGAAACAATAACGGGGGACGGGGATAATGAAAAACTGTTTTTT. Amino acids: CASSLETITGDGDNEKLFF.

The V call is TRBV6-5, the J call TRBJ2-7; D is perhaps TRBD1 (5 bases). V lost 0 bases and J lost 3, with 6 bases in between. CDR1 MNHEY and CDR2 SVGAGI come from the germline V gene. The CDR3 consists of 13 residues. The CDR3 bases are TGTGCCAGCAGTTACTCTCAGGGCTACGAGCAGTACTTC. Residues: CASSYSQGYEQYF.

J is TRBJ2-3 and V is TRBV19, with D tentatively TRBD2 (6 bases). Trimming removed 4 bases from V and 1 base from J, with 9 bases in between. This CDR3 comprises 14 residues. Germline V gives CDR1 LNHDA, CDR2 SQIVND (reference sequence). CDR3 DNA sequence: TGTGCCAGTAGTAACCCGGGGGGCACAGATACGCAGTATTTT. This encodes CASSNPGGTDTQYF.

CDR3 nucleotide sequence: TGTGCCAGCAGCCTGACAAACCAAGAGACCCAGTACTTC. This gives the protein CASSLTNQETQYF. This chain joins TRBV6-5 and TRBJ2-5; D gene ambiguous. The CDR3 consists of 13 residues. Germline V gene sequence: CDR1 MNHEY, CDR2 SVGAGI. V was shortened by 6 bases and J by 0 bases, with 8 bases between the two germline ends.

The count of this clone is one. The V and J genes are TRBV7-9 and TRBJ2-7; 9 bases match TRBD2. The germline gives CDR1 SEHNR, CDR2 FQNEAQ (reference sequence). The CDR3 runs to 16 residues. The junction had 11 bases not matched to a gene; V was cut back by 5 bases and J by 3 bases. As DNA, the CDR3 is TGTGCCAGCAGCCCTTCGTCCAGCGGGAGGTTCTACGAGCAGTACTTC. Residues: CASSPSSSGRFYEQYF.

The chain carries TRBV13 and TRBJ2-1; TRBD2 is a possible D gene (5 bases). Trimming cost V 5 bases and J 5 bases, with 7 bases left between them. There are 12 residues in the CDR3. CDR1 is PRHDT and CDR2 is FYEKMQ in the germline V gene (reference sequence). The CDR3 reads CASSVEDNEQFF. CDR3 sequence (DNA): TGTGCCAGCAGCGTGGAGGACAATGAGCAGTTCTTC.

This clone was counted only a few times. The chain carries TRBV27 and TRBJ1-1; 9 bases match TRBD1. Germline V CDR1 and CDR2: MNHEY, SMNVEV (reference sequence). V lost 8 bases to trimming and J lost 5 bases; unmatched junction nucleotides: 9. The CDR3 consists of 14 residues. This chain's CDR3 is CASWETGGWTEAFF. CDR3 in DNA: TGTGCCAGCTGGGAGACAGGGGGATGGACTGAAGCTTTCTTT.

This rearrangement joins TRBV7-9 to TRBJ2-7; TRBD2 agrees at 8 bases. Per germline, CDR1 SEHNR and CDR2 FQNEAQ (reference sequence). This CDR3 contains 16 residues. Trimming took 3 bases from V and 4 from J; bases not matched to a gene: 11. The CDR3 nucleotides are TGTGCCAGCAGCTTCCAGCTGGCGGGAGGAGAATACGAGCAGTACTTC. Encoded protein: CASSFQLAGGEYEQYF.

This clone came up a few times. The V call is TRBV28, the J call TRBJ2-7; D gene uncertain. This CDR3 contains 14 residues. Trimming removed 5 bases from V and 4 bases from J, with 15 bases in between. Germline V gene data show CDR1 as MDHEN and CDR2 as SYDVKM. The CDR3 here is CASSHTMRWYEQYF. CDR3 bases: TGTGCCAGCAGTCACACGATGCGGTGGTACGAGCAGTACTTC.